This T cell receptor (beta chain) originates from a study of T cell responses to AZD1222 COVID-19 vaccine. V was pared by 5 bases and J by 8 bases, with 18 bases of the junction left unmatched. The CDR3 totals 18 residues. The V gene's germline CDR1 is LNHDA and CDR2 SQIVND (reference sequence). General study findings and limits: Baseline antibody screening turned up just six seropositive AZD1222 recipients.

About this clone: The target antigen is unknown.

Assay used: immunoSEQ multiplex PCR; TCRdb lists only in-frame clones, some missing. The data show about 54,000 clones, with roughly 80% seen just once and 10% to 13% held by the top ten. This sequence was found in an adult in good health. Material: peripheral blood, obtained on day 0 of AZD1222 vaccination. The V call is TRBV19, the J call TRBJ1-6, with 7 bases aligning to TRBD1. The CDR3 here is CASSLYLIRQGGYSPLHF. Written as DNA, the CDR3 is TGTGCCAGTAGTCTATACCTTATCCGACAGGGTGGTTATTCACCCCTCCACTTT.